These 8 T cell receptor beta chains originate from one sample sequenced in a study of blood T cell repertoires in COVID-19. Assay: immunoSEQ multiplex PCR; the TCRdb copy retains only in-frame clones and omits some. The sample holds about 490,000 clones, approximately 85% seen once. Sequencing was carried out using peripheral blood. These receptors all stem from a human donor in a cohort sampled during active COVID-19.

The gene calls are TRBV19 and TRBJ1-5; D is possibly TRBD1 (6 bases). Deletions cut 8 bases from V and 3 bases from J, with 20 bases between. Germline V lookup: CDR1 LNHDA, CDR2 SQIVND (reference sequence). The CDR3 is 16 amino acids. CDR3 sequence: CASGLPLGDTNQPQHF. DNA of the CDR3: TGTGCCAGTGGCTTACCTTTGGGGGACACCAATCAGCCCCAGCATTTT. The whole variable domain, filled in from reference TRBV19 and TRBJ1-5, reads DGGITQSPKYLFRKEGQNVTLSCEQNLNHDAMYWYRQDPGQGLRLIYYSQIVNDFQKGDIAEGYSVSREKKESFPLTVTSAQKNPTAFYLCASGLPLGDTNQPQHFGDGTRLSIL.

The rearrangement links TRBV19 to TRBJ1-1; D uncertain. V was trimmed by 1 base and J by 0 bases, leaving 9 bases between them. Germline V CDR1 and CDR2: LNHDA, SQIVND (reference sequence). The CDR3 totals 15 residues. The CDR3, as DNA: TGTGCCAGTAGTATAGCTGGGCACCTGAACACTGAAGCTTTCTTT. Encoded protein: CASSIAGHLNTEAFF.

This clone was seen a handful of times. This chain links TRBV28 with TRBJ2-7; tentatively, D is TRBD2 (5 bases). The CDR3 is made up of 11 amino acids. CDR1 is MDHEN, CDR2 SYDVKM, per germline. V lost 7 bases and J lost 5, with 9 bases in between. CDR3 sequence reads: CASNTGNEQYF. The CDR3 nucleotides are TGTGCCAGCAATACGGGAAACGAGCAGTACTTC. The full variable domain, completed using reference TRBV28 and TRBJ2-7, is DVKVTQSSRYLVKRTGEKVFLECVQDMDHENMFWYRQDPGLGLRLIYFSYDVKMKEKGDIPEGYSVSREKKERFSLILESASTNQTSMYLCASNTGNEQYFGPGTRLTVT.

The chain combines TRBV15 with TRBJ1-2; no reliable D call. The CDR3 extends over 15 amino acids. Germline V lookup: CDR1 LNHNV, CDR2 YYDKDF (reference sequence). With 5 bases removed from V and 4 bases from J, the gap between germline ends came to 17 bases. The CDR3 nucleotides read TGTGCCACCAGCGATAACACGGGAGTAGGCTATGGCTACACCTTC. Its protein is CATSDNTGVGYGYTF.

V usage is TRBV2 and J usage is TRBJ2-1; D is undetermined. The V end was cut by 4 bases, the J end by 10 bases, with 17 bases between. Germline V CDR1 and CDR2: SNHLY, FYNNEI. This CDR3 is built from 14 residues. The CDR3 is CASSVGPLAGEQFF. The DNA for the CDR3 is TGTGCCAGCAGTGTAGGCCCACTCGCCGGGGAGCAGTTCTTC.

In the case of this clone: Distinct nucleotide sequences in the sample also encode this CDR3. The chain has TRBV24-1 and TRBJ2-3; D is unresolved. Looked up from germline, CDR1 is KGHDR and CDR2 is SFDVKD. V lost 5 bases to trimming and J lost 3 bases, with 8 bases between them. The CDR3 contains 13 residues. The CDR3: CATSGGSTDTQYF. The CDR3 coding sequence is TGTGCCACCAGTGGTGGCTCAACAGATACGCAGTATTTT.

The rearrangement uses TRBV19 and TRBJ1-2; 7 nucleotides align to TRBD1. V lost 3 bases, J lost 3 bases, and 10 bases stayed unmatched. The V gene's germline CDR1 is LNHDA and CDR2 SQIVND (reference sequence). This CDR3 spans 16 amino acids. The CDR3 DNA reads as TGTGCCAGTAGTATCGACCGCCGGGACAGCTACTATGGCTACACCTTC. Its translation is CASSIDRRDSYYGYTF.

On this clone itself: This CDR3 is also generated by other DNA sequences in the sample. The gene calls are TRBV3-1 (or the pseudogene TRBV3-2) and TRBJ1-5; D is unresolved. Germline CDR1 reads LGHDT; CDR2 reads YNNKEL (reference sequence). The CDR3 covers 13 residues. The ends were cut back, 1 base at V and 7 bases at J, with 8 bases in the middle. The CDR3 loop reads CASSQGGDQPQHF. The DNA for the CDR3 is TGTGCCAGCAGCCAAGGTGGAGACCAGCCCCAGCATTTT.